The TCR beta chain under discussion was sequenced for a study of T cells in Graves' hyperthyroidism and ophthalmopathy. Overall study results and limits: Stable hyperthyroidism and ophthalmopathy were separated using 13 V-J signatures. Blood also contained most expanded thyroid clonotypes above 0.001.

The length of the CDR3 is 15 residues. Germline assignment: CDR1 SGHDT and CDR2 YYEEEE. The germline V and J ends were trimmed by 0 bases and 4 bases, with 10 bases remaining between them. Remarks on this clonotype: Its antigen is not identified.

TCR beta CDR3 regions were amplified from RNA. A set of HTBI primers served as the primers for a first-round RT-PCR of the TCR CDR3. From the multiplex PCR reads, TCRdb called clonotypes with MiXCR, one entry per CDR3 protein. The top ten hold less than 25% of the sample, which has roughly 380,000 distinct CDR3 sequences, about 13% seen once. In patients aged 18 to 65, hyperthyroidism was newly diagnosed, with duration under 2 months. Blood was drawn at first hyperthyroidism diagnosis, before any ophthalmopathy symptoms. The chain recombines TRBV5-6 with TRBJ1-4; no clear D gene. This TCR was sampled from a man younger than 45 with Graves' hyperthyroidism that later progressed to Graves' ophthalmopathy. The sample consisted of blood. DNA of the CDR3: TGTGCCAGCAGCTTGGGGCAGGCAAGTAATGAAAAACTGTTTTTT. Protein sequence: CASSLGQASNEKLFF.